The 10 T cell receptor beta chains given below trace back to one sample, sequenced in a study of blood T cell repertoires in COVID-19. Some clones are missing from TCRdb's copy, which holds only in-frame ones; the method was immunoSEQ multiplex PCR. The repertoire holds about 280,000 clones, approximately 86% seen once, with 9.4% in the top ten. The sample taken for sequencing was peripheral blood. The receptors were gathered from a young man with active or convalescent COVID-19.

The V call is TRBV7-2, the J call TRBJ2-5; 7 bases match TRBD1. This CDR3 spans 14 amino acids. The trim removed 0 bases at V and 3 bases at J, leaving 1 base unmatched. Germline CDR1 SGHTA, CDR2 FQGNSA. The CDR3 reads CASSLAQGKETQYF. In nucleotides, the CDR3 is TGTGCCAGCAGCTTAGCACAGGGGAAAGAGACCCAGTACTTC. The variable domain in full, completed from reference TRBV7-2 and TRBJ2-5, reads GAGVSQSPSNKVTEKGKDVELRCDPISGHTALYWYRQSLGQGLEFLIYFQGNSAPDKSGLPSDRFSAERTGGSVSTLTIQRTQQEDSAVYLCASSLAQGKETQYFGPGTRLLVL.

The table lists this clone with a count of one. The chain recombines TRBV19 with TRBJ1-2; 9 bases align to TRBD1. The length of the CDR3 is 12 residues. The germline V gene encodes CDR1 LNHDA and CDR2 SQIVND (reference sequence). J lost 8 bases, V lost 5 bases, and 3 bases had no gene match. In DNA form, the CDR3 reads TGTGCCAGTAGTGGACAGGGGCAAGGCTACACCTTC. Amino acid sequence: CASSGQGQGYTF.

The chain employs TRBV28 and TRBJ2-3; TRBD2 agrees at 9 bases. The J segment lost 5 bases and the V segment lost 3 bases, leaving 12 bases of the junction unmatched. The CDR3 totals 17 residues. CDR1 MDHEN and CDR2 SYDVKM come from the germline V gene. CDR3 nucleotides: TGTGCCAGCAGTTTCCCCGGGTTTAGCGGGGGATTAGATACGCAGTATTTT. Translation: CASSFPGFSGGLDTQYF. Variable domain in full (rest from reference TRBV28 and TRBJ2-3): DVKVTQSSRYLVKRTGEKVFLECVQDMDHENMFWYRQDPGLGLRLIYFSYDVKMKEKGDIPEGYSVSREKKERFSLILESASTNQTSMYLCASSFPGFSGGLDTQYFGPGTRLTVL.

The chain employs TRBV5-4 and TRBJ2-7; D uncertain. V shed 4 bases and J shed 7 bases, with 12 bases lying between them. Germline V gives CDR1 SGHNT, CDR2 YYREEE (reference sequence). This CDR3 spans 12 amino acids. CDR3 nucleotides: TGTGCCAGCAGCATCTACCCGCAAGAGCAGTACTTC. It encodes CASSIYPQEQYF.

The chain carries TRBV27 and TRBJ1-2; no firm D call. V dropped 2 bases and J dropped 0 bases, with 7 bases sitting between them. CDR3 size: 14 residues. CDR1 is MNHEY and CDR2 is SMNVEV in the germline V gene (reference sequence). CDR3 sequence (DNA): TGTGCCAGCAGTTTAAACGGTGCTAACTATGGCTACACCTTC. Translating it yields CASSLNGANYGYTF.

This clone came up once. This chain connects TRBV7-2 to TRBJ2-1; 9 bases are shared with TRBD2. The germline CDR1 and CDR2 sequences are SGHTA and FQGNSA. The CDR3 is 15 residues long. V was pared by 5 bases and J by 6 bases, with 8 bases of the junction left unmatched. This chain's CDR3 is CASSPKPAGGNEQFF. Written as DNA, the CDR3 is TGTGCCAGCAGCCCCAAGCCAGCGGGGGGCAATGAGCAGTTCTTC.

V and J are TRBV6-2 or TRBV6-3 and TRBJ2-5; 8 bases match TRBD2. This CDR3 has 19 amino acids. Unmatched junction bases numbered 21, after V lost 2 bases and J lost 7 bases. The germline V gene encodes CDR1 MNHEY and CDR2 SVGEGT. CDR3 sequence reads: CASSYDSHQRGQKSVTQYF. The CDR3 DNA sequence: TGTGCCAGCAGTTACGATTCTCACCAGCGGGGGCAAAAAAGTGTGACCCAGTACTTC.

The J gene is TRBJ2-6, the V gene TRBV6-6; D gene ambiguous. The V gene lost 5 bases and the J gene lost 0 bases, with 20 bases spanning the gap. This CDR3 contains 19 residues. Germline V gene data show CDR1 as MNHNY and CDR2 as SVGAGI (reference sequence). DNA for the CDR3: TGTGCCAGCAGTCTCACAAACACTCGGGTAGTCTCTGGGGCCAACGTCCTGACTTTC. Translating gives CASSLTNTRVVSGANVLTF.

The chain joins TRBV7-3 to TRBJ1-1; TRBD1 is a possible D gene (5 bases). The CDR3 spans 13 residues. CDR1 SGHTA and CDR2 FQGTGA come from the germline V gene. V dropped 2 bases and J dropped 6 bases, with 10 bases sitting between them. CDR3 amino acids: CASSLDRFSEAFF. The CDR3 DNA follows: TGTGCCAGCAGCTTAGACAGATTCTCTGAAGCTTTCTTT.

The V gene is TRBV27, the J gene TRBJ1-5; TRBD1 aligns across 7 bases. The junction had 5 bases not matched to a gene; V was cut back by 2 bases and J by 7 bases. CDR1 and CDR2 (germline): MNHEY, SMNVEV (reference sequence). CDR3 length: 14 residues. DNA of the CDR3: TGTGCCAGCAGTTTACAGACAGGGCACCAGCCCCAGCATTTT. It encodes CASSLQTGHQPQHF.